This T cell receptor beta chain was captured by sequencing in a study of cytomegalovirus exposure and HLA in healthy donors. Study information: Drawn from HLA-typed donors, 83 million or so unique TCRs were held in an early data release. Study-wide findings and caveats: Presence/absence analyses treated sequencing depth as roughly uniform across donors. Generally TCR sequences proved uncommon, though certain public TCRs appeared in numerous donors. HLA restriction was apparent for most CMV-associated TCR beta chains in a later analysis.

Germline CDR1 and CDR2: SGHRS and YFSETQ. V lost 0 bases, J lost 4 bases, and 9 bases stayed unmatched. The CDR3 runs to 16 residues. The PCR made use of 60 Vbeta and 13 Jbeta primers. Clones were read by immunoSEQ multiplex PCR, and TCRdb kept only the in-frame ones, dropping some. The sample records roughly 190,000 clones, about nine tenths being singletons. Remarks on this clone: Its antigen is not identified.

This TCR derives from a boy younger than 10 in good health and CMV-seronegative. Sequencing was carried out using PBMCs. The J gene is TRBJ2-7, the V gene TRBV5-1; 8 bases are shared with TRBD2. DNA for the CDR3: TGCGCCAGCAGCTTGGATCCAGCGGGAGTAACGTACGAGCAGTACTTC. It codes for CASSLDPAGVTYEQYF.